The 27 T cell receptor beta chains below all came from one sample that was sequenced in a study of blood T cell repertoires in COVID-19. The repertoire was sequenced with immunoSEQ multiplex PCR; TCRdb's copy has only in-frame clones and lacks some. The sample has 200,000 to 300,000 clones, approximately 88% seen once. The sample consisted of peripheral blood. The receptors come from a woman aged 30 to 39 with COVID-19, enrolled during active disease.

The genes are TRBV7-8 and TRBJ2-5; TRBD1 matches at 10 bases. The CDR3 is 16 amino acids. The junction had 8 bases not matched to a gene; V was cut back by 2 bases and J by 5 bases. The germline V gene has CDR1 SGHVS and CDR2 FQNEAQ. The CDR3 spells CASSLSRQGARETQYF. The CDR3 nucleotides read TGTGCCAGCAGCTTATCAAGACAGGGGGCACGGGAGACCCAGTACTTC.

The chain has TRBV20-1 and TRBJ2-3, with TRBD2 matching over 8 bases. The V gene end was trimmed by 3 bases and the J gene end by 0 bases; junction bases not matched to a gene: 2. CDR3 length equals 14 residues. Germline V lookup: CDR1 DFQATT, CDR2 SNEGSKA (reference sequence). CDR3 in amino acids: CSASSGISTDTQYF. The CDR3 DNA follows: TGCAGTGCTAGTAGCGGGATTAGCACAGATACGCAGTATTTT.

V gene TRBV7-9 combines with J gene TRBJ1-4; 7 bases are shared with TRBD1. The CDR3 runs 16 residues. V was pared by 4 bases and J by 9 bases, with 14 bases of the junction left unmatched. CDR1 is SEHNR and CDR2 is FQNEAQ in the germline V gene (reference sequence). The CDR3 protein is CASSYYRDSNSQKLFF. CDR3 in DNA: TGTGCCAGCAGCTACTACCGGGACAGTAATTCACAAAAACTGTTTTTT.

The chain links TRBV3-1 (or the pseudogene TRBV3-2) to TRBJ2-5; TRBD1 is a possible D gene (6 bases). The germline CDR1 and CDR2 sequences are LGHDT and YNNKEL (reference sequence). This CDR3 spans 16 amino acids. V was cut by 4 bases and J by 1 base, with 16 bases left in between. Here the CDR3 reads CASSPSPRDTQETQYF. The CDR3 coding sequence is TGTGCCAGCAGCCCCTCTCCCCGGGACACCCAAGAGACCCAGTACTTC.

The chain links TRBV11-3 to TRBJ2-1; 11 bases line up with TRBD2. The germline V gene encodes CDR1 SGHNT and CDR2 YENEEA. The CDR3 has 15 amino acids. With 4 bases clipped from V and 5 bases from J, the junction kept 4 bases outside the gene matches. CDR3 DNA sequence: TGTGCCAGCAGCTCATTAGCGGGAGGGCACAATGAGCAGTTCTTC. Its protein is CASSSLAGGHNEQFF.

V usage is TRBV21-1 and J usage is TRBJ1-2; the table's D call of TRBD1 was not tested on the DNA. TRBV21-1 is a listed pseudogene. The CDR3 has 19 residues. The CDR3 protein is CASSDKSANRTGKMHGYTF. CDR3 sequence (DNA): TGTGCCAGCAGCGATAAATCTGCGAATCGGACAGGGAAGATGCATGGCTACACCTTC.

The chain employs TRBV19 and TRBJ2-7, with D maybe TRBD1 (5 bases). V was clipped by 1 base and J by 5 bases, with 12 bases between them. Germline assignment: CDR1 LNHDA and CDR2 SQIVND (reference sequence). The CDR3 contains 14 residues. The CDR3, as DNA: TGTGCCAGTAGTATAGGTGGACAACAGGACGAGCAGTACGTC. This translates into CASSIGGQQDEQYV.

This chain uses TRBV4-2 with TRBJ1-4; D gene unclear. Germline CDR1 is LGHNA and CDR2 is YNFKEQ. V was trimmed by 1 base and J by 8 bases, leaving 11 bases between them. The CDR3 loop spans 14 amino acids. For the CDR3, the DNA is TGTGCCAGCAGCCAAGTTACGGGTGGAGAAAAACTGTTTTTT. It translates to CASSQVTGGEKLFF.

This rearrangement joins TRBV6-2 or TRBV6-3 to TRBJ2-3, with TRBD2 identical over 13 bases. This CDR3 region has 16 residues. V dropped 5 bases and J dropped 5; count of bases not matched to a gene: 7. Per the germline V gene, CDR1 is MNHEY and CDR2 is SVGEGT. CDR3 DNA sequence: TGTGCCAGCAGTCCCGGACTAGCGGGAGCAGGAGATACGCAGTATTTT. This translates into CASSPGLAGAGDTQYF.

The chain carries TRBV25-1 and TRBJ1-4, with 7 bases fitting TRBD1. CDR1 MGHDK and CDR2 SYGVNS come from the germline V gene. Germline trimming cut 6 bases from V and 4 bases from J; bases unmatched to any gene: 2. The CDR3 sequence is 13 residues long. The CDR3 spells CASRDRVNEKLFF. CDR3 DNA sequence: TGTGCCAGCAGAGACAGGGTTAATGAAAAACTGTTTTTT.

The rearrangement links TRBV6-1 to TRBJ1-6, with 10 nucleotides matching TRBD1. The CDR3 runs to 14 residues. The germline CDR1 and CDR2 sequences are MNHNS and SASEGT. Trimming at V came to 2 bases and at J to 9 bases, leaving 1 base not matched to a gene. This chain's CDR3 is CASSERDRGSPLHF. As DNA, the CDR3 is TGTGCCAGCAGTGAAAGGGACAGGGGTTCACCCCTCCACTTT.

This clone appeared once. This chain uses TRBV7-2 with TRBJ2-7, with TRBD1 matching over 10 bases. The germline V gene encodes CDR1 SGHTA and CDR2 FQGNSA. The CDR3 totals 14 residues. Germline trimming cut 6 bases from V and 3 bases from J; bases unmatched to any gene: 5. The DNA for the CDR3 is TGTGCCAGCAGTGGACAGGGGGTTGACTACGAGCAGTACTTC. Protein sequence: CASSGQGVDYEQYF.

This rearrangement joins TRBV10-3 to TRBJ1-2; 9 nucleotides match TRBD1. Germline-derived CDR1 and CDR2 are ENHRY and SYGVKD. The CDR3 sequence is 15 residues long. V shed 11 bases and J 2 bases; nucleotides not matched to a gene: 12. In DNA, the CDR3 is TGTGCCGTTGACAGGGGGGATCCTTCGAACTATGGCTACACCTTC. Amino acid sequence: CAVDRGDPSNYGYTF.

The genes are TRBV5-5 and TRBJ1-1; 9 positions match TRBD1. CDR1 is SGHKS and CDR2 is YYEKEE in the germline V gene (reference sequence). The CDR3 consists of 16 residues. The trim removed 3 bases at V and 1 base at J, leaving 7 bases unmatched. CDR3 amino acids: CASSSRTGGANTEAFF. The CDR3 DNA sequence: TGTGCCAGCAGCTCCCGAACAGGGGGCGCGAACACTGAAGCTTTCTTT.

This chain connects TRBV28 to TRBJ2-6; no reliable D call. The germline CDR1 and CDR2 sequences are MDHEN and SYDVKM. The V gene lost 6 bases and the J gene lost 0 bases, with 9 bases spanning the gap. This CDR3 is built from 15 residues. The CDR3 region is CASSSPPSGANVLTF. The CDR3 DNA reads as TGTGCCAGCAGCTCCCCCCCCTCTGGGGCCAACGTCCTGACTTTC.

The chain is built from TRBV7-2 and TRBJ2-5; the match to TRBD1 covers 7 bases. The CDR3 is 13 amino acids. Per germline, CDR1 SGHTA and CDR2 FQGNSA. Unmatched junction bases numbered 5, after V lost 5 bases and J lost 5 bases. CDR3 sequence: CASSPGGTETQYF. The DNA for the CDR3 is TGTGCCAGCAGCCCAGGGGGTACGGAGACCCAGTACTTC.

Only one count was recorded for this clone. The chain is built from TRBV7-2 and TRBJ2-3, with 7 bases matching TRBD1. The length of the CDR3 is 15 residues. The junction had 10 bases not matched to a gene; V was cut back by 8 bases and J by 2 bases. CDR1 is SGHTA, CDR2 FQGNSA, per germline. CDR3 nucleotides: TGTGCCAGCGCACTGGGACAGCCGATCACAGATACGCAGTATTTT. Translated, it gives CASALGQPITDTQYF. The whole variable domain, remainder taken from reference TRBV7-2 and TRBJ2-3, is GAGVSQSPSNKVTEKGKDVELRCDPISGHTALYWYRQSLGQGLEFLIYFQGNSAPDKSGLPSDRFSAERTGGSVSTLTIQRTQQEDSAVYLCASALGQPITDTQYFGPGTRLTVL.

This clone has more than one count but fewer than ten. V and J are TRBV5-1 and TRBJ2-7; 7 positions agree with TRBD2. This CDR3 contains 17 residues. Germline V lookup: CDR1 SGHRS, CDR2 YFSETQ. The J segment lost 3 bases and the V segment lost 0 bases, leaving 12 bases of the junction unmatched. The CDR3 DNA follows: TGCGCCAGCAGCTTGGGGATGCCTAGCGGCCCCGGCTACGAGCAGTACTTC. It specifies CASSLGMPSGPGYEQYF. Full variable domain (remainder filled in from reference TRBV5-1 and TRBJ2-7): KAGVTQTPRYLIKTRGQQVTLSCSPISGHRSVSWYQQTPGQGLQFLFEYFSETQRNKGNFPGRFSGRQFSNSRSEMNVSTLELGDSALYLCASSLGMPSGPGYEQYFGPGTRLTVT.

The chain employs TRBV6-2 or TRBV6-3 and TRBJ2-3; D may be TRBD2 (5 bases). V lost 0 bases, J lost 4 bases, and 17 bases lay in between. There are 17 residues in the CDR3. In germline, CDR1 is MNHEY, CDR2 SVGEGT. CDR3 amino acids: CASSYSPSKRNPDTQYF. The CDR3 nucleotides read TGTGCCAGCAGTTACTCGCCCTCTAAGCGGAATCCAGATACGCAGTATTTT.

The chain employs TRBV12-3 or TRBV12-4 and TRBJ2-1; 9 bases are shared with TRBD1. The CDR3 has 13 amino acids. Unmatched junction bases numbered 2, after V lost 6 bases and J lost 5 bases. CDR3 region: CASRRQGDNEQFF. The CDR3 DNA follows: TGTGCCAGCAGGAGACAGGGGGACAATGAGCAGTTCTTC.

The CDR3 loop reads CASSPTAGTEAFF. CDR3 sequence (DNA): TGTGCCAGCAGCCCGACAGCAGGCACTGAAGCTTTCTTT. This chain joins TRBV6-6 and TRBJ1-1; the D gene is possibly TRBD1 (5 bases). The ends were cut back, 6 bases at V and 4 bases at J, with 12 bases in the middle. There are 13 residues in the CDR3. CDR1 MNHNY and CDR2 SVGAGI come from the germline V gene (reference sequence).

The CDR3 is CASSQGTGGSPLHF. CDR3 nucleotides: TGTGCCAGCAGCCAAGGGACAGGCGGATCACCCCTCCACTTT. The V and J genes are TRBV14 and TRBJ1-6, with 7 bases lining up with TRBD1. Trimming took 1 base from V and 10 from J; bases not matched to a gene: 4. The germline V gene has CDR1 SGHDN and CDR2 FVKESK. This CDR3 has 14 residues.

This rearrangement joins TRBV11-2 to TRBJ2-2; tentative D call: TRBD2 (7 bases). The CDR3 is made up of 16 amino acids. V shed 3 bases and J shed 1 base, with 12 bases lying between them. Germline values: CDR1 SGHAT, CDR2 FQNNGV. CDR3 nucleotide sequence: TGTGCCAGCAGCTTTCTCGGGGGGCTGAACACCGGGGAGCTGTTTTTT. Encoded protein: CASSFLGGLNTGELFF. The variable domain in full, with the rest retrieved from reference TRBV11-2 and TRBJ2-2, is EAGVAQSPRYKIIEKRQSVAFWCNPISGHATLYWYQQILGQGPKLLIQFQNNGVVDDSQLPKDRFSAERLKGVDSTLKIQPAKLEDSAVYLCASSFLGGLNTGELFFGEGSRLTVL.

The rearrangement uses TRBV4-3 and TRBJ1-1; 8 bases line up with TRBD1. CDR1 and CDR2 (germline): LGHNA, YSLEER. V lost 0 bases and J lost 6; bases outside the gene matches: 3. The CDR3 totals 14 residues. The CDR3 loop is CASSQEDRASEAFF. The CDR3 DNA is TGCGCCAGCAGCCAAGAGGACAGGGCTTCTGAAGCTTTCTTT.

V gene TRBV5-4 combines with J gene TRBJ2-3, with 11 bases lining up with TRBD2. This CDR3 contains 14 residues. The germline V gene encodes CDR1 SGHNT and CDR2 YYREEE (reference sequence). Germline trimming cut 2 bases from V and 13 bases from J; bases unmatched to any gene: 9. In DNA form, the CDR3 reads TGTGCCAGCAGCTTTGGAGTAGCGGGAGGGCCTGAGTATTTT. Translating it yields CASSFGVAGGPEYF. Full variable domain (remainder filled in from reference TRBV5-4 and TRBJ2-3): ETGVTQSPTHLIKTRGQQVTLRCSSQSGHNTVSWYQQALGQGPQFIFQYYREEENGRGNFPPRFSGLQFPNYSSELNVNALELDDSALYLCASSFGVAGGPEYFGPGTRLTVL.

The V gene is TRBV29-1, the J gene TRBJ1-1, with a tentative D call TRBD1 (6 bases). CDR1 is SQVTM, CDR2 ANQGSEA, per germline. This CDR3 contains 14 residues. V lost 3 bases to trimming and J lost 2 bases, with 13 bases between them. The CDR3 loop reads CSVERTEFNTEAFF. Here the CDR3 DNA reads TGCAGCGTTGAGCGGACAGAGTTTAACACTGAAGCTTTCTTT.

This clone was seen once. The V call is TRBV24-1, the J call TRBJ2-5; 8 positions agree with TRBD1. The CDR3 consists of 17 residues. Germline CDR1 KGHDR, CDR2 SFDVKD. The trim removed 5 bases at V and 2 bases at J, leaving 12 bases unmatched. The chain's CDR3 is CATSVLGQGASQETQYF. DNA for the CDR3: TGTGCCACCAGTGTCCTCGGGCAGGGGGCGTCTCAAGAGACCCAGTACTTC.